This TCR beta chain originates from a study of control samples from healthy donors and cancer patients. Only in-frame clones appear in the TCRdb table, and some are missing; sequencing was by immunoSEQ multiplex PCR. The sample includes around 100,000 clones, roughly 88% of them seen just once. The CDR3 sequence is 14 residues long. Trimming stripped 7 bases from V and 0 bases from J, with 13 bases between. Germline V CDR1 and CDR2: SNHLY, FYNNEI. This TCR was sampled from a man aged 25-45 years in good health. This chain uses TRBV2 with TRBJ2-7; D unresolved. The sample comprised blood. CDR3 region: CASTGSRSSYEQYF. CDR3 DNA: TGTGCCAGCACAGGATCCCGGAGCTCCTACGAGCAGTACTTC.